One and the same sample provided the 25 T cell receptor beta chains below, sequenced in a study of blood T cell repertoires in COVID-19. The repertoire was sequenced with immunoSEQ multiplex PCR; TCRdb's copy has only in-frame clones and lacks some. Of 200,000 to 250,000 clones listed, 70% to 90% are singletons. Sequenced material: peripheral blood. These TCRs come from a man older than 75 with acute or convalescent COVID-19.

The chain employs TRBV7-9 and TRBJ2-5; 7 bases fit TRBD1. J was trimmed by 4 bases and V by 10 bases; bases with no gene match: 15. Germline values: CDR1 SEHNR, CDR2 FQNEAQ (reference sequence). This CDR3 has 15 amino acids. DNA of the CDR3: TGTGCCACCAAGCTTAGTCGAGGGGGCGTAGAGACCCAGTACTTC. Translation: CATKLSRGGVETQYF.

CDR3 sequence (DNA): TGCGCCAGCAGTCAATCGATAGGGGGCTGGCATGGCAATCAGCCCCAGCATTTT. It yields the protein CASSQSIGGWHGNQPQHF. The V call is TRBV23-1, the J call TRBJ1-5, with 7 nucleotides matching TRBD1. TRBV23-1 is recorded as an ORF, its role being uncertain. With V trimmed by 0 bases and J by 2 bases, 10 bases remained unmatched. This CDR3 has 18 residues.

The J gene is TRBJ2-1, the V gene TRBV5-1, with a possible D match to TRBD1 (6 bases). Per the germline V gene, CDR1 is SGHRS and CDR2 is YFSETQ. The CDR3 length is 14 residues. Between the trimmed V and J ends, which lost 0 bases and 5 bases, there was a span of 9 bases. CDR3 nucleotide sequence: TGCGCCAGCAGCTTGGCCCAGGGGAACAATGAGCAGTTCTTC. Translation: CASSLAQGNNEQFF.

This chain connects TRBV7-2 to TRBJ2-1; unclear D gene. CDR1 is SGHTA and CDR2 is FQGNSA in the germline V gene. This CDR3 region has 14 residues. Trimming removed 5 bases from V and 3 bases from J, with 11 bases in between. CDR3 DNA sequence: TGTGCCAGCAGCCCAGACTCTGGCTACAATGAGCAGTTCTTC. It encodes CASSPDSGYNEQFF.

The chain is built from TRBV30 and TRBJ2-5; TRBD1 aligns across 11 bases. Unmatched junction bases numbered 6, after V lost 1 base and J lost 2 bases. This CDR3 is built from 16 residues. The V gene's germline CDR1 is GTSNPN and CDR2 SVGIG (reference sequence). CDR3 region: CAWSDGTGGTQETQYF. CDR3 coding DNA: TGTGCCTGGAGTGACGGGACAGGGGGTACACAAGAGACCCAGTACTTC.

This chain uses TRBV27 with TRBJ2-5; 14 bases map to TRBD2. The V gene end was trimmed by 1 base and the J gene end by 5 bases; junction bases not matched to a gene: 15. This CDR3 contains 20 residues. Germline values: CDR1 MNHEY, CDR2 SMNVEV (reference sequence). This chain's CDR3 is CASSLYGTSGSFGSGETQYF. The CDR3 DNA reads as TGTGCCAGCAGTTTATATGGGACTAGCGGGAGTTTTGGGTCAGGGGAGACCCAGTACTTC.

The CDR3 spells CASSVSLTNYGYTF. CDR3 DNA sequence: TGTGCCAGCAGCGTTTCACTTACGAACTATGGCTACACCTTC. The chain has TRBV13 and TRBJ1-2; no definite D call. The germline V gene has CDR1 PRHDT and CDR2 FYEKMQ (reference sequence). V was cut by 5 bases and J by 2 bases, with 12 bases left in between. The CDR3 runs to 14 residues.

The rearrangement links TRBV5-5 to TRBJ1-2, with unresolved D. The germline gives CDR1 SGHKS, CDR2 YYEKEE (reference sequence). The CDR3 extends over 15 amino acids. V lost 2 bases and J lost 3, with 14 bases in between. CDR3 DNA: TGTGCCAGCAGCTTATCCGGGGTAAGGGACTATGGCTACACCTTC. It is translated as CASSLSGVRDYGYTF.

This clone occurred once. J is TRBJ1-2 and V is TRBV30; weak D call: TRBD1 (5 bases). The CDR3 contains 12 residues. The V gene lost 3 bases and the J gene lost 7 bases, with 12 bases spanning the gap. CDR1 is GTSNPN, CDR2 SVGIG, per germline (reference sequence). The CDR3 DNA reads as TGTGCCTGGAGGACTCGGACATCTGGCTACACCTTC. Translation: CAWRTRTSGYTF. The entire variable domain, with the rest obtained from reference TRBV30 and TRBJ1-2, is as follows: SQTIHQWPATLVQPVGSPLSLECTVEGTSNPNLYWYRQAAGRGLQLLFYSVGIGQISSEVPQNLSASRPQDRQFILSSKKLLLSDSGFYLCAWRTRTSGYTFGSGTRLTVV.

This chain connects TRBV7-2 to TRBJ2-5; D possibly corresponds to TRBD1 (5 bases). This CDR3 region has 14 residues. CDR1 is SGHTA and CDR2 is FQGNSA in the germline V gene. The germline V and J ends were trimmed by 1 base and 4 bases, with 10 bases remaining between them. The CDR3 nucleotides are TGTGCCAGCAGCTTAGGGGGCGGTGGAGAGACCCAGTACTTC. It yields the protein CASSLGGGGETQYF.

CDR3 DNA: TGTGCCTGCCGAGGGATCTCCAGGGGGCTGAATGAGCAGTTCTTC. Translation: CACRGISRGLNEQFF. The chain joins TRBV6-5 to TRBJ2-1, with TRBD1 identical over 8 bases. With V trimmed by 11 bases and J by 7 bases, 16 bases remained unmatched. The CDR3 runs 15 residues. CDR1 MNHEY and CDR2 SVGAGI come from the germline V gene.

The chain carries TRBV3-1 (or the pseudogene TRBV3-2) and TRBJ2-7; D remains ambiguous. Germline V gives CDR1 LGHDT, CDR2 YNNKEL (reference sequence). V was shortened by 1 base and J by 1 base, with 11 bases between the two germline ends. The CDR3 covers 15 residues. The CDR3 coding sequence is TGTGCCAGCAGCCAAGTTGGAAGGAGATCCTACGAGCAGTACTTC. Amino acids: CASSQVGRRSYEQYF.

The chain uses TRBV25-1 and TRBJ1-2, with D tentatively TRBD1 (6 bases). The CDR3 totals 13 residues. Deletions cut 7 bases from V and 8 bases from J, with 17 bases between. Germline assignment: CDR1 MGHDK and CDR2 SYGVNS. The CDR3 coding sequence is TGTGCCAGCATTGGACAGAATCAATACGGCTACACCTTC. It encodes CASIGQNQYGYTF.

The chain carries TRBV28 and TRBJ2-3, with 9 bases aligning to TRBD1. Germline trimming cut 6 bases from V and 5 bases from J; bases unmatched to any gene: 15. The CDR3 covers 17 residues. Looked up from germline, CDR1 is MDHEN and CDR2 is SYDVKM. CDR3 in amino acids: CASSSPGTGPGGDTQYF. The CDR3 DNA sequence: TGTGCCAGCAGCTCACCCGGGACAGGGCCGGGAGGAGATACGCAGTATTTT.

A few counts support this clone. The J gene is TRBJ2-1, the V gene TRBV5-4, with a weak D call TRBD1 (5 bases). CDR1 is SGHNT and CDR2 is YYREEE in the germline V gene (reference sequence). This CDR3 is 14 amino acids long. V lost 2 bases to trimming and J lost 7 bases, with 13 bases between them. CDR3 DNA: TGTGCCAGCAGCTTCTCCGACAGCAAGAATGAGCAGTTCTTC. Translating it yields CASSFSDSKNEQFF.

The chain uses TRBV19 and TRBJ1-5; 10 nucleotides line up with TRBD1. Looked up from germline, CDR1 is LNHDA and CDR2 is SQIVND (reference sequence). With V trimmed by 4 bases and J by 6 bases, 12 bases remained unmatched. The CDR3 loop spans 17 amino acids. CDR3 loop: CASSTRYDRGPGQPQHF. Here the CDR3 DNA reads TGTGCCAGTAGTACCCGATACGACAGGGGGCCAGGTCAGCCCCAGCATTTT.

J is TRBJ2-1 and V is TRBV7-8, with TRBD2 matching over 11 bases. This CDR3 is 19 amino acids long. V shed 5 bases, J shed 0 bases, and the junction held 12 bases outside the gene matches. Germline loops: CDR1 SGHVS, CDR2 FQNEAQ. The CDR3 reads CASSHTGTSGPSSYNEQFF. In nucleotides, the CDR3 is TGTGCCAGCAGCCATACCGGGACTAGCGGCCCGAGCTCCTACAATGAGCAGTTCTTC.

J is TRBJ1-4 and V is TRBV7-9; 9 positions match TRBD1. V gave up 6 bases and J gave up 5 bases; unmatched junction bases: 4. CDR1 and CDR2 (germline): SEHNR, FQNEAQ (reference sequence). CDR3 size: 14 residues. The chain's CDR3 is CASRRQGVNEKLFF. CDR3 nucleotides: TGTGCCAGCAGAAGACAGGGGGTAAATGAAAAACTGTTTTTT.

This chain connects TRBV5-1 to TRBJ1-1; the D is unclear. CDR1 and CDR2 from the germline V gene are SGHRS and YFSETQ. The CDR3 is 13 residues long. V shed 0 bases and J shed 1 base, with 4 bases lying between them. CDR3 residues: CASSLVANTEAFF. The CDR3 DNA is TGCGCCAGCAGCTTGGTGGCGAACACTGAAGCTTTCTTT.

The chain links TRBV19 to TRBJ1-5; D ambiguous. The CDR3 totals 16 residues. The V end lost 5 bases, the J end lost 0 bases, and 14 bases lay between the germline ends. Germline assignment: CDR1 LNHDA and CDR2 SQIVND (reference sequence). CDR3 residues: CASSPSREGSNQPQHF. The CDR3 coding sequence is TGTGCCAGTAGTCCATCCCGGGAGGGTAGCAATCAGCCCCAGCATTTT.

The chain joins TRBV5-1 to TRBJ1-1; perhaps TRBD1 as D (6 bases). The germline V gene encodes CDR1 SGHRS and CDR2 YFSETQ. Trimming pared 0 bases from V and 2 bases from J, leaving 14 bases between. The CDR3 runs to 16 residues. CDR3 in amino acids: CASSLAPGTPNTEAFF. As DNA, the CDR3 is TGCGCCAGCAGCTTGGCCCCGGGGACACCTAACACTGAAGCTTTCTTT.

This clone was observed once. CDR3 amino acids: CSVGGDDHYQPQHF. The CDR3 DNA follows: TGCAGCGTGGGGGGGGACGATCATTATCAGCCCCAGCATTTT. The V call is TRBV29-1, the J call TRBJ1-5, with D perhaps matching TRBD1 (5 bases). Germline lookup yields CDR1 SQVTM and CDR2 ANQGSEA. This CDR3 region has 14 residues. Trimming took 6 bases from V and 5 from J, leaving 17 bases between them.

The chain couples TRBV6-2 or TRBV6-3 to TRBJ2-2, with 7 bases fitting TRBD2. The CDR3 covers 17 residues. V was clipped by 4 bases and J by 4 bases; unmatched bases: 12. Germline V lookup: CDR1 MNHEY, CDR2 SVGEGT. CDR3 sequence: CASSSLRGGVSTGELFF. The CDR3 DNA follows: TGTGCCAGCAGTTCCTTACGCGGGGGAGTAAGCACCGGGGAGCTGTTTTTT.

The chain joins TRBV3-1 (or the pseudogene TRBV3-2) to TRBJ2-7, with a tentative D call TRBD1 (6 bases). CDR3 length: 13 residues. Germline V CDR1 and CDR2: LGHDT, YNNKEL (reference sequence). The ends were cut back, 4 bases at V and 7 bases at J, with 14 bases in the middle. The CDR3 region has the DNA TGTGCCAGCAGCCGGGACAACCTTAGGGAGCAGTACGTC. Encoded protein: CASSRDNLREQYV.

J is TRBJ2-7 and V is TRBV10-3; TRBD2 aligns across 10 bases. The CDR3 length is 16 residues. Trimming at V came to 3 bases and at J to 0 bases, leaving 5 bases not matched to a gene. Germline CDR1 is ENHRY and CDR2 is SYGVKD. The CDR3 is CAISDFSGGSSYEQYV. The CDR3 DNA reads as TGTGCCATCAGTGACTTTAGCGGGGGGAGCTCCTACGAGCAGTACGTC.